The clone carrying this T cell receptor beta chain was seen at least ten times. CDR1 MRHNA and CDR2 SNTAGT come from the germline V gene. The CDR3 loop spans 15 amino acids. V lost 2 bases and J lost 2, with 10 bases in between. TCRdb independently ran MiXCR on the 5' RACE reads; one entry per CDR3 protein. The profile covers about 73,000 distinct CDR3 sequences, with approximately 8% appearing a single time and about 40% taken by the ten largest. The data belong to a study of T cells after yellow fever vaccination. The chain joins TRBV6-4 to TRBJ1-5; D gene ambiguous. This TCR derives from a man aged 25 to 45 who received the YFV17D yellow fever vaccine. The sample here was CD8+ T cells sorted from PBMCs, taken on the day of the yellow fever booster vaccination. The DNA for the CDR3 is TGTGCCAGCAGTGACCACGCAGAGGGCAATCAGCCCCAGCATTTT. This codes for CASSDHAEGNQPQHF.